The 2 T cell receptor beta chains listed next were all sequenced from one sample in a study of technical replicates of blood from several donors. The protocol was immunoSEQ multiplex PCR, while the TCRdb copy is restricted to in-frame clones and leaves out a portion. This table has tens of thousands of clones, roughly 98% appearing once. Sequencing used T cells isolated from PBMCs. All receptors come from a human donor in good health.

CDR3 bases: TGTGCCAGCAGCTTATGGGGACACGCGAACACTGAAGCTTTCTTT. This gives the protein CASSLWGHANTEAFF. The chain links TRBV7-9 to TRBJ1-1, with D perhaps TRBD1 (6 bases). Trimming removed 2 bases at V and 1 base at J, with 11 bases between. Germline V CDR1 and CDR2: SEHNR, FQNEAQ (reference sequence). The CDR3 totals 15 residues.

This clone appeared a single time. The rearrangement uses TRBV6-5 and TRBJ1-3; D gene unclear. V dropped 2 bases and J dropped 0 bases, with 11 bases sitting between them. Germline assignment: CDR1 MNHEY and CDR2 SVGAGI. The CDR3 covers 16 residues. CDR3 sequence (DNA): TGTGCCAGCAGTTACGGAGGGTTCGGCTCTGGAAACACCATATATTTT. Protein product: CASSYGGFGSGNTIYF.